The present T cell receptor (beta chain) was sequenced within a study of blood T cell repertoires in COVID-19. Here immunoSEQ multiplex PCR was the method, and the copy in TCRdb shows in-frame clones only, minus some. The sample has 200,000 to 250,000 clones, 65% to 85% seen once. V was pared by 3 bases and J by 9 bases, with 10 bases of the junction left unmatched. CDR1 and CDR2 from the germline V gene are MGHDK and SYGVNS. The CDR3 loop spans 16 amino acids. Individuals aged roughly 18 to 100 years were recruited from roughly 22 US areas. Cohorts were assigned according to the clinical history that participants reported.

The receptor's source is a woman aged 60-75 years who had recovered from COVID-19. Material for sequencing was PBMCs or T cells enriched from blood (not recorded which). The chain is built from TRBV25-1 and TRBJ2-1; 11 bases map to TRBD2. The CDR3 is CASSDLAGGLESEQFF. Here the CDR3 DNA reads TGTGCCAGCAGTGATTTAGCGGGGGGGCTTGAATCTGAGCAGTTCTTC. Full variable domain (remainder filled in from reference TRBV25-1 and TRBJ2-1): EADIYQTPRYLVIGTGKKITLECSQTMGHDKMYWYQQDPGMELHLIHYSYGVNSTEKGDLSSESTVSRIRTEHFPLTLESARPSHTSQYLCASSDLAGGLESEQFFGPGTRLTVL.